The rows below give T cell receptor beta chains drawn from one sample of a study of T cell changes during pregnancy in multiple sclerosis. Sequencing was performed with immunoSEQ multiplex PCR; in TCRdb, only in-frame clones are kept and a portion is missing. The sample includes about 56,000 clones, around 92% of them seen just once. The input for sequencing was CD4+ T cells from peripheral blood mononuclear cells, taken in the second trimester of pregnancy. The receptor source for this set is a female donor with multiple sclerosis, enrolled in a pregnancy study. Each CDR3 is given with its conserved first and last residue. Fields, in order: D gene, V gene, clone size, J gene, CDR3 DNA, CDR3 protein. The D gene is left open where the match is weak. Only part of the rows carry a size: once, few, many, or a class if the clone is expanded.

>TRBD1|TRBV9|-|TRBJ2-1
TGTGCCAGCAGCGGCGGGACAGGGCCCGACAATGAGCAGTTCTTC
CASSGGTGPDNEQFF
>-|TRBV2|-|TRBJ1-6
TGTGCCAGCAGTGGGGGGCCGAGCTCCTATAATTCACCCCTCCACTTT
CASSGGPSSYNSPLHF
>TRBD2|TRBV19|-|TRBJ2-1
TGTGCCAGTAGTCGAAAGCGGGAGGGCAATGAGCAGTTCTTC
CASSRKREGNEQFF
>-|TRBV21-1|-|TRBJ1-5
TGTGCCAGCAGCAAAGTTTGGGACAGGGATCGGCTCGGCCAGCCCCAGCATTTT
CASSKVWDRDRLGQPQHF
>-|TRBV5-4|-|TRBJ2-1
TGTGCCAGCAGCTTTCCCAGGCCCAACAATGAGCAGTTCTTC
CASSFPRPNNEQFF
>-|TRBV19|once|TRBJ2-5
TGTGCCAGTAGTGAGAGAACGGAGACCCAGTACTTC
CASSERTETQYF
>-|TRBV27|-|TRBJ2-7
TGTGCCAGCAGTTTATCGACTAGGGCCGAGCAGTACTTC
CASSLSTRAEQYF
>TRBD2|TRBV19|-|TRBJ2-1
TGTGCCAGTAGTATAGATCGGGAGGACGAGCAGTTCTTC
CASSIDREDEQFF
>-|TRBV28|-|TRBJ2-7
TGTGCCAGCAGTCCATCCTTCTTTGCGGGACGTTACGAGCAGTACTTC
CASSPSFFAGRYEQYF
>-|TRBV6-1|once|TRBJ1-4
TGTGCCAGCAGTGGTGGAGCGTTTAATGAAAAACTGTTTTTT
CASSGGAFNEKLFF
>-|TRBV28|-|TRBJ2-1
TGTGCCAGCAGGGGGGGAAAATCCTACAATGAGCAGTTCTTC
CASRGGKSYNEQFF
>TRBD1|TRBV2|-|TRBJ2-2
TGTGCCAGCAGAAAATGGACAGGGACACCCGGGGAGCTGTTTTTT
CASRKWTGTPGELFF
>TRBD1|TRBV7-6|-|TRBJ1-4
TGTGCCAGCAGCCAGGGACAGGGAAATGAAAAACTGTTTTTT
CASSQGQGNEKLFF
>-|TRBV30|-|TRBJ2-3
TGTGCCTGGAGTGTAGGCCGGGGAGTGGGAGATACGCAGTATTTT
CAWSVGRGVGDTQYF
>-|TRBV6-1|-|TRBJ2-1
TGTGCCAGCCATATCCTATCCGCCAATGAGCAGTTCTTC
CASHILSANEQFF
>-|TRBV2|-|TRBJ2-6
TGTGCCAGCAGTGTAGTCGTCTCTGGGGCCAACGTCCTGACTTTC
CASSVVVSGANVLTF
>-|TRBV6-1|-|TRBJ1-4
TGTGCCAGCTGTAGGGAGGTAGGGACTAATGAAAAACTGTTTTTT
CASCREVGTNEKLFF
>TRBD2|TRBV5-1|-|TRBJ2-5
TGCGCCAGCAGCTGGATAGCGGGGCGCCAAGAGACCCAGTACTTC
CASSWIAGRQETQYF
>-|TRBV15|-|TRBJ2-3
TGTGCCACCAGCAGAGAACCCCGCACAGATACCACATATTTT
CATSREPRTDTTYF
>-|TRBV7-3|once|TRBJ1-2
TGTGCCAGCAGCCAGCGGGCGGGTAATGACTATGGCTACACCTTC
CASSQRAGNDYGYTF
>-|TRBV7-2|-|TRBJ2-1
TGTGCCAGCAGCTTAGTAGCCAGCGGGCCAAACAATGAGCAGTTCTTC
CASSLVASGPNNEQFF
>TRBD2|TRBV10-1|-|TRBJ2-7
TGCGCCAGCAGTGAGTCGCGACTAGCGGGAGGAAGCGAGCAGTACTTC
CASSESRLAGGSEQYF